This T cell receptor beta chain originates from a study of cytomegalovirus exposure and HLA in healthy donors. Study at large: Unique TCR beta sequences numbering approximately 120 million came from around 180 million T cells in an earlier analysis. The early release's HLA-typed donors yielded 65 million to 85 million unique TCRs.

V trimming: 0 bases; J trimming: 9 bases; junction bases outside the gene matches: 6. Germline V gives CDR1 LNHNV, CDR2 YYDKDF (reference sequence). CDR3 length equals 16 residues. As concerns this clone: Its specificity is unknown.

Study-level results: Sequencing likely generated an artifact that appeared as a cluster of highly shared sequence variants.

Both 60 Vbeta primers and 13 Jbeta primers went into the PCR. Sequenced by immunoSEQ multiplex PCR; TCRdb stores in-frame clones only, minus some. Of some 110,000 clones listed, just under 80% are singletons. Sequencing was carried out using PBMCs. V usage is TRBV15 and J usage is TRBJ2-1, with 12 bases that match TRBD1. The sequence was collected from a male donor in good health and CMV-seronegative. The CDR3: CATSRDEGTGGFEQFF. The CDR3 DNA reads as TGTGCCACCAGCAGAGATGAAGGGACAGGGGGCTTTGAGCAGTTCTTC.